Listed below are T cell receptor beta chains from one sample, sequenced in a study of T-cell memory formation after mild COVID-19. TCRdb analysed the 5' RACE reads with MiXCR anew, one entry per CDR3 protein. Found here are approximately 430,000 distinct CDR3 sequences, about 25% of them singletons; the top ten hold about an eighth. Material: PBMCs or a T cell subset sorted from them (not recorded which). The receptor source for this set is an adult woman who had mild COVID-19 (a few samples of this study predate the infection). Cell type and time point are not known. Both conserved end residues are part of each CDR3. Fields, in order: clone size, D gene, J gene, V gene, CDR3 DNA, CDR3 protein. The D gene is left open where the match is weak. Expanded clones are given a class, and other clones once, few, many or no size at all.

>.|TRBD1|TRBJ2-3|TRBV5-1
TGCGCCAGCACATGGACAGGCGGCACAGATACGCAGTATTTT
CASTWTGGTDTQYF
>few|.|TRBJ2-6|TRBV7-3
TGTGCCAGCAGCGCCGACAGGCGCTCTGGGGCCAACGTCCTGACTTTC
CASSADRRSGANVLTF
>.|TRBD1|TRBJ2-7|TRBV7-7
TGTGCCAGCAGCTTAGGGACAGGGGGTTTCGACGAGCAGTACTTC
CASSLGTGGFDEQYF
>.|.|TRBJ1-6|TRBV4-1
TGCGCCAGCAGCCAAGGGCCGCAGGGGCCTCTAGGTTCACCCCTCCACTTT
CASSQGPQGPLGSPLHF
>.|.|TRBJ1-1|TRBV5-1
TGCGCCAGCAGCTTGGGATGGGAAGCTGAAGCTTTCTTT
CASSLGWEAEAFF
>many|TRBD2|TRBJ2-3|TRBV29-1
TGCAGCGTTAACTTTTTGGGGAAGCGGGAGAGGACAGATACGCAGTATTTT
CSVNFLGKRERTDTQYF
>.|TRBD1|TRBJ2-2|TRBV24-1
TGTGCCACCAGTGATTCCGGGACAGGGAACACCGGGGAGCTGTTTTTT
CATSDSGTGNTGELFF
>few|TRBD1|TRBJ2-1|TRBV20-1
TGCAGTGCCCGCGCCTTCGACAGGGGGGGGAATGAGCAGTTCTTC
CSARAFDRGGNEQFF
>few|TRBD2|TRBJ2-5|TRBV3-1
TGTGCCAGCAGCCGAGGACTAGCGGGATCCAGGAGGGGGGAGACCCAGTACTTC
CASSRGLAGSRRGETQYF
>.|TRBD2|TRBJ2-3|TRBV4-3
TGCGCCAGCAGCCGACAGCGGGAGGGCCCATCAGATACGCAGTATTTT
CASSRQREGPSDTQYF
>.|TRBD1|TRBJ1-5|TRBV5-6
TGTGCCAGCAGCCCCGGACAGGCAAATCAGCCCCAGCATTTT
CASSPGQANQPQHF
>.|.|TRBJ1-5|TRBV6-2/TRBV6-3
TGTGCCAGCAGCCCTTCGAACAGGGACTTCAGTTATAGCAATCAGCCCCAGCATTTT
CASSPSNRDFSYSNQPQHF
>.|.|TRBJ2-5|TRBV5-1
TGCGCCAGCAGCGTGGGGTCGGGCGACCGCGCAGGAGAGACCCAGTACTTC
CASSVGSGDRAGETQYF
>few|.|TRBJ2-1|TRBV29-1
TGCAGCACTACGGGGTCGCACGACTCCTACAATGAGCAGTTCTTC
CSTTGSHDSYNEQFF
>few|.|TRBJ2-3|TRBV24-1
TGTGCCACGACAGAGGGAGATACGCAGTATTTT
CATTEGDTQYF
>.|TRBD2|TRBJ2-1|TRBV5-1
TGCGCCAGCACAGCGGGGGGGCTGGGTGAGCAGTTCTTC
CASTAGGLGEQFF